This T cell receptor (beta chain) derives from a study of molecular identifiers for immune sequencing clone quantification. It was with previously described methods and listed TCR primers that bulk TCR libraries were made. Using its own MiXCR run on the PCR reads, TCRdb lists one record per CDR3 protein. The sample has under 650,000 distinct CDR3 sequences, about 20% seen once. Notes on the study in general: With a barcode shared among identical TCR molecules, highly expanded clone sizes could be underestimated.

With V trimmed by 3 bases and J by 6 bases, 6 bases remained unmatched. The CDR3 has 15 amino acids. Germline CDR1 KGHSH, CDR2 LQKENI. Details on this clonotype: The antigen is not known.

What was sequenced was naive CD8+ T cells from blood, with Jurkat cell RNA spiked in. Subset in this sample: FACS-sorted CD8+CD4-CCR7+CD45RA+ naive T cells. V usage is TRBV18 and J usage is TRBJ2-1, with 9 positions matching TRBD1. This TCR was sampled from a human donor in good health. Some libraries in this study had Jurkat cell RNA spiked in. The CDR3 DNA sequence: TGTGCCAGCTCACCTACAGGGGGCTCACCCAATGAGCAGTTCTTC. It specifies CASSPTGGSPNEQFF.